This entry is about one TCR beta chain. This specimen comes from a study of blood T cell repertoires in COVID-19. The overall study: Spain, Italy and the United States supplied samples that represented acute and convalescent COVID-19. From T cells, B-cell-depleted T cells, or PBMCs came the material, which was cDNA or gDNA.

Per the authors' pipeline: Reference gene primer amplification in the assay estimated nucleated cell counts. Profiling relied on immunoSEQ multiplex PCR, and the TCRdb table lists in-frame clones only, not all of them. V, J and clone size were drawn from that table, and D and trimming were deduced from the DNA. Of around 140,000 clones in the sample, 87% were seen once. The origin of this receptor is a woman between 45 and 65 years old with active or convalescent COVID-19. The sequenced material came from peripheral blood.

The CDR3 loop reads CASSQMAGTNTEAFF. Here the CDR3 DNA reads TGTGCCAGCAGCCAAATGGCGGGAACTAACACTGAAGCTTTCTTT. The V gene is TRBV3-1 (or the pseudogene TRBV3-2), the J gene TRBJ1-1; no clear D. The CDR3 spans 15 residues. Trimming removed 2 bases at V and 2 bases at J, with 12 bases between. The germline CDR1 and CDR2 sequences are LGHDT and YNNKEL (reference sequence).